These 4 T cell receptor beta chains were all obtained from the same sample, sequenced in a study of T cell changes during pregnancy in multiple sclerosis. Generated by immunoSEQ multiplex PCR, the TCRdb table keeps only in-frame clones and is missing some. Of tens of thousands of clones listed, 80% to 90% are singletons. Material: peripheral blood from another person, used as feeder cells. All receptors come from a human donor whose cells served as feeder cells for cultures in a pregnancy study.

This clone is termed medium-sized. This chain connects TRBV11-3 to TRBJ2-3; TRBD1 might be the D (6 bases). Germline loops: CDR1 SGHNT, CDR2 YENEEA. V lost 2 bases to trimming and J lost 6 bases, with 6 bases between them. This CDR3 region has 12 residues. The CDR3: CASSLQGDTQYF. The CDR3, as DNA: TGTGCCAGCAGCTTACAGGGGGATACGCAGTATTTT.

CDR3: CASSRGALGGYTF. Here the CDR3 DNA reads TGTGCCAGCAGCCGAGGAGCCCTGGGTGGCTACACCTTC. This chain uses TRBV5-5 with TRBJ1-2; D gene ambiguous. Germline lookup yields CDR1 SGHKS and CDR2 YYEKEE (reference sequence). The CDR3 is 13 residues long. Deletions cut 4 bases from V and 7 bases from J, with 14 bases between. Full variable domain (outside the CDR3, taken from reference TRBV5-5 and TRBJ1-2): DAGVTQSPTHLIKTRGQQVTLRCSPISGHKSVSWYQQVLGQGPQFIFQYYEKEERGRGNFPDRFSARQFPNYSSELNVNALLLGDSALYLCASSRGALGGYTFGSGTRLTVV.

The chain uses TRBV7-2 and TRBJ2-1; D remains ambiguous. V lost 0 bases, J lost 2 bases, and 2 bases lay in between. CDR1 is SGHTA and CDR2 is FQGNSA in the germline V gene. The CDR3 loop spans 13 amino acids. CDR3 in DNA: TGTGCCAGCAGCTTAGCGCCCTACAATGAGCAGTTCTTC. It is translated as CASSLAPYNEQFF.

This chain uses TRBV7-9 with TRBJ2-7; D is possibly TRBD1 (5 bases). This CDR3 spans 16 amino acids. The V gene lost 0 bases and the J gene lost 0 bases, with 12 bases spanning the gap. CDR1 is SEHNR, CDR2 FQNEAQ, per germline (reference sequence). This CDR3 reads CASSLAGHPSSYEQYF. The CDR3 region has the DNA TGTGCCAGCAGCTTAGCTGGACACCCAAGCTCCTACGAGCAGTACTTC.